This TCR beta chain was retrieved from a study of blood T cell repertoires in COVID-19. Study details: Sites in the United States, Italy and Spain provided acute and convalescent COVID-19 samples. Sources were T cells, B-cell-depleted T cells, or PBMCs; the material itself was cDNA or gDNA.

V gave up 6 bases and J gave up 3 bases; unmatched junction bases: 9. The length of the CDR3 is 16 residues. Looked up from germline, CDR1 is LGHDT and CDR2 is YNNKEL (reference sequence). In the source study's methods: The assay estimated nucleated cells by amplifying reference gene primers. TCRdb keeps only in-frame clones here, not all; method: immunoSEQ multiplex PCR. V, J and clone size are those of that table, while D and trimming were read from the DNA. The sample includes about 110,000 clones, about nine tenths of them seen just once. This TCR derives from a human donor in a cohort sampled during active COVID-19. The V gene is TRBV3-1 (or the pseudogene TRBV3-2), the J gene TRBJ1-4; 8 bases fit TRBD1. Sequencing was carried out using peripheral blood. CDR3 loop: CASSYHQGAANEKLFF. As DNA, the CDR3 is TGTGCCAGCAGTTATCACCAGGGGGCGGCTAATGAAAAACTGTTTTTT.